This section outlines one T cell receptor (beta chain) sequence together with its context. Its antigen remains unidentified. The junction differs from germline at one of its ends, possibly a read error. Sequencing of the TRB variable region was done with the immunoSEQ hsTCRB v3.0 assay at survey level resolution. A depth of about 40,000-50,000 T-cell genomes per sample was targeted for TRB sequencing. Pooled TRB libraries were sequenced on an Illumina MiSeq with a v3 150-cycle kit. As for the original processing: Repertoire analysis ran in R within a reproducible Nextflow workflow covering QC, data transformation and analysis. Custom analyses were implemented in LymphoSeq2, an R package for AIRR-Seq data exploration. A few samples that produced fewer than 5000 total TRB sequences were removed, so 150 to 200 HIV repertoires were analyzed. Among the 170 to 200 retained HIV repertoires, approximately 61 were collected before ART initiation and around 130 after ART initiation. Repertoires were downsampled to 5000 TRB nucleotide sequences, with summary statistics averaged over 100 downsampling iterations. The analysis kept only TRB sequences whose CDR3 regions were at least seven amino acids long. Diversity was measured with a Shannon entropy-derived clonality score and the Gini coefficient. In repertoire networks, the top 5000 CDR3 amino acid sequences were linked whenever an edit distance of one separated two sequences. GLIPH2 predicted antigen specificity groups and MHC restriction for TRB CDR3 amino acid sequences. CDR3 amino acid sequences were matched against VDJdb and McPAS-TCR to flag known CMV, EBV, HIV or tissue antigen associations. Pre-ART, post-ART and control groups were compared with Wilcoxon signed-rank tests and Holm-Bonferroni correction. Drawn from immuneACCESS, this table holds only the in-frame rearrangements with V and J called that TCRdb kept. Clones are partly lost; checked studies trace under half to an unresolved V gene and leave the rest unexplained. V, J and clone size are taken as reported in that table, and D and trimming were inferred from the DNA itself. This sample lists 29,000 or so clones; over 85% were detected once. The top ten hold roughly 6.7% of the sample.

The germline V gene supplies CDR1 SGHTA and CDR2 FQGNSA. The CDR3 starts with the cysteine, ends with the phenylalanine, and has 12 residues. Only the CDR3 portion is preserved as DNA: 36 bases, with reading frame beginning at the first base. These data originate in a study of long-term antiretroviral therapy in people with HIV (dated 2022 in TCRdb). Turning to the overall study: The earliest samples were collected about a decade before the 2015 WHO recommendation for immediate ART, when ART was typically delayed until CD4 counts fell. A retrospective serial study tested whether changes in peripheral blood TRB repertoire composition and diversity were associated with ART initiation and durable HIV suppression. A total of 192 cryopreserved PBMC samples were contributed to the cohort by 30 adults with confirmed HIV infection, with samples collected serially over a mean of around 6 years (range 1-12). Among the 25 to 30 participants with HIV, eleven to twelve were female. No cross-contamination during QIAcube processing was shown when test extractions of a monoclonal T-cell line were performed alongside approximately 32 polyclonal samples.

What the authors observed across the whole study: The repertoire was dominated across all time points by expanded TRB clones identified before ART initiation, although this dominance was seen to fluctuate and to decrease in many PLHIV after ART. Inferences about post-ART repertoire changes were limited because no data were available on ART adherence, viral resistance or therapy changes. Because cell numbers in pre-ART samples were limited, unsorted PBMC were profiled instead of sorted CD4+ and CD8+ T cells. Samples dated from the mid-2000s to the late 2010s, and the ART regimens used may be less effective than current ones. Starting ART was linked to a significant rise in TRB diversity, yet even after long-term ART the diversity remained significantly lower than in transplant donor controls. Since PBMC availability was limited, sequencing covered only the TCR beta chain, with no alpha chain pairing. HIV repertoires had narrower CDR3 length ranges than controls, and the network structure suggested an antigen-experienced repertoire that shifted only slightly toward naive after ART.

To be included, a participant needed at least one PBMC sample from before ART initiation plus at least two post-ART samples. Treatment was received in the United States of America by all participants with HIV. Before DNA extraction, cryopreserved samples of 1-10 million PBMC were thawed and washed. At the time of the earliest PBMC sample for each participant with HIV, ages ranged from about 23 to 60 years. Per participant, PBMC samples came from 1-4 timepoints prior to ART initiation and 2-8 timepoints following ART initiation, for a median of 7 samples. Serial HIV viral load, CD4+ T-cell count, ART history and demographic data were obtained for every participant. Genomic DNA was extracted from unsorted PBMC with a Qiagen kit on a QIAcube, with processing performed in batches of 12 samples.

The TCR sequence derives from a woman in her thirties or forties with HIV. This sample comprised unsorted PBMCs, obtained around 6.3 years after starting antiretroviral therapy. The chain is assembled from TRBV7-2 and TRBJ2-7, with the D gene not clear enough to name. The DNA reads TGTGCCAGCAGCTTAGACGCCCGGGCCACCCACTTC. Translated, this gives CASSLDARATHF.